The source of this T cell receptor (beta chain) is a study of T cell responses to AZD1222 COVID-19 vaccine. Study at large: Timing groups of about 4 and about 12 weeks for second doses were pooled. Study observations and caveats: Clonal diversity may have been underestimated in mostly white British donors. No day 14 peak samples; only post-peak repertoires were characterized. Reports indicate that nearly half of spike-specific TCRs are directed at unmutated variant regions.

Profiled with immunoSEQ multiplex PCR; TCRdb holds only in-frame clones, not every one. Here the sample spans some 100,000 clones, less than 90% being singletons. CDR1 and CDR2 from the germline V gene are MRHNA and SNTAGT. Trimming shortened V by 6 bases and J by 6 bases, and 12 bases separated the two germline ends. The CDR3 has 13 residues. Details on this clone: Its antigen is unknown.

The genes are TRBV6-4 and TRBJ2-4; D gene unclear. The receptor was derived from an adult in good health. Sequencing used peripheral blood, obtained on day 0 of AZD1222 vaccination. DNA for the CDR3: TGTGCCAGCAGCGACGTGGACGGAAACATTCAGTACTTC. It encodes CASSDVDGNIQYF.